The present entry profiles one T cell receptor beta chain with its context. Its matching antigen is unknown. The CDR3 totals 17 residues. Germline CDR1 reads SGHTA; CDR2 reads FQGNSA. Trimming took 1 base from V and 4 from J; bases not matched to a gene: 5. No fewer than 7 million PBMCs went into each sample. Extraction of total RNA produced a minimum of 6 micrograms from each sample. This sample is drawn from a study of blood T cells in healthy people across ages. General study points: Since the PBMCs were unsorted, naive and antigen-experienced cells could not be conclusively compared.

Sample-barcoded 5' priming and a J-beta primer mix drove a second PCR of roughly 7 to 11 cycles. From the 5' RACE reads, TCRdb called clonotypes with MiXCR, one entry per CDR3 protein. The repertoire has 910,000 or so distinct CDR3 sequences, about 51% of them found once; the top ten carry over 20%. The sample consisted of blood. The clonotype comes from a woman aged 55-75 years in good health. The chain combines TRBV7-2 with TRBJ2-7, with 15 bases fitting TRBD2. CDR3 region: CASSLGGTSGRSYEQYF. Here the CDR3 DNA reads TGTGCCAGCAGCTTAGGGGGGACTAGCGGGAGGTCGTACGAGCAGTACTTC.